This T cell receptor (beta chain) was sequenced during a study of radiotherapy plus CTLA-4 blockade in lung cancer. Profiled with immunoSEQ multiplex PCR; TCRdb holds only in-frame clones, not every one. The sample lists tens of thousands of clones, 79% seen once, with less than 25% in the top ten. Germline V gene data show CDR1 as SGHTA and CDR2 as FQGTGA. The CDR3 runs to 18 residues. Deletions cut 1 base from V and 7 bases from J, with 22 bases between. This sequence joins TRBV7-3 and TRBJ1-4; the D is unclear. This receptor was taken from a human donor with non-small cell lung cancer that progressed on radiotherapy plus ipilimumab. The source material was peripheral blood, sampled from a patient treated with radiotherapy plus ipilimumab. The CDR3 reads CASSLKGREGAKIEKLFF. Here the CDR3 DNA reads TGTGCCAGCAGCTTAAAGGGCCGTGAGGGAGCGAAGATTGAAAAACTGTTTTTT.